These T cell receptor beta chains were read from a single sample in a study of blood T cell repertoires in COVID-19. The assay was immunoSEQ multiplex PCR, and TCRdb's table has in-frame clones only and misses some. Among approximately 350,000 clones listed, 80% to 85% were seen once. The material sequenced was PBMCs or T cells enriched from blood (not recorded which). The receptors derive from a woman between 45 and 60 years old who had recovered from COVID-19. Each CDR3 is given with its conserved first and last residue. A D gene is named only where the DNA matches it firmly. Not all rows give a size; the values are once, few, many and, for expanded clones, a class.

14	.	TRBV6-2/TRBV6-3	TRBJ2-3	.	TGTGCCAGCAGTTACACTAGCTCCACAGATACGCAGTATTTT	CASSYTSSTDTQYF
12	.	TRBV5-1	TRBJ1-2	.	TGCGCCAGCAGCGGCGGGACGTATGGCTACACCTTC	CASSGGTYGYTF
14	.	TRBV9	TRBJ1-6	.	TGTGCCAGCAGCGTGGGGACATCTAATTCACCCCTCCACTTT	CASSVGTSNSPLHF
14	TRBD1	TRBV7-8	TRBJ1-1	few	TGTGCCAGCAGCCTGGGACAGATGAACACTGAAGCTTTCTTT	CASSLGQMNTEAFF
13	.	TRBV19	TRBJ1-3	.	TGTGCCAGTAGTAGGGCCGTTGGAAACACCATATATTTT	CASSRAVGNTIYF
15	TRBD2	TRBV2	TRBJ2-1	.	TGTGCCAGCAGTACCGGGACTAGCGGGGTTAGTGAGCAGTTCTTC	CASSTGTSGVSEQFF
14	TRBD1	TRBV7-2	TRBJ1-2	.	TGTGCCAGCAGCTTACGAGGGACAGGTTACGGCTACACCTTC	CASSLRGTGYGYTF
17	TRBD1	TRBV6-2/TRBV6-3	TRBJ2-1	.	TGTGCCAGCAGTCCCCTGTCTAGGGACAGGGGCTACAATGAGCAGTTCTTC	CASSPLSRDRGYNEQFF
16	.	TRBV30	TRBJ1-1	.	TGTGCCTGGGGGGGTTGGGGCCGGTCTGAGAACACTGAAGCTTTCTTT	CAWGGWGRSENTEAFF
12	TRBD2	TRBV6-5	TRBJ2-1	.	TGTGGGAGCGGGGGCTTGTACAATGAGCAGTTCTTC	CGSGGLYNEQFF
13	.	TRBV5-1	TRBJ1-4	.	TGCGCCAGCAGCTGGGACTGGAATGAAAAACTGTTTTTT	CASSWDWNEKLFF
17	TRBD2	TRBV7-3	TRBJ2-7	.	TGTGCCAGCAGCTTAACGTCGCGGCAGGGAGGGAGTGGGCGAAAGTACTTC	CASSLTSRQGGSGRKYF
16	.	TRBV20-1	TRBJ1-5	.	TGCAGTGCTAGTGGGCAGGGGAAGTTTGGCAATCAGCCCCAGCATTTT	CSASGQGKFGNQPQHF
14	.	TRBV5-4	TRBJ1-6	.	TGTGCCAGCAGCTTGAACAGGGAAGATTCACCCCTCCACTTT	CASSLNREDSPLHF
15	TRBD1	TRBV5-6	TRBJ2-7	.	TGTGCCAGCAGCGAGACGGGACAGACTACCTACGAGCAGTACTTC	CASSETGQTTYEQYF
12	TRBD1	TRBV6-5	TRBJ1-1	.	TGTGCCAGCAGTCCCTCCGGGACAGGTGCTTTCTTT	CASSPSGTGAFF
12	TRBD2	TRBV24-1	TRBJ2-7	once	TGTGCCACCAGTGAAAGCGGGGGTCGGCGGTACTTC	CATSESGGRRYF
13	.	TRBV5-4	TRBJ2-7	once	TGTGCCAGCAGCTTGGACTACTCCTACGAGCAGTACTTC	CASSLDYSYEQYF
14	.	TRBV7-8	TRBJ2-7	.	TGTGCCAGCAGCTCGCCGGAGCTGCTCTACGAGCAGTACTTC	CASSSPELLYEQYF
16	TRBD2	TRBV30	TRBJ2-1	.	TGTGCCTGGAGTGTACCTTTAGCGGGGGGGCCCAATGAGCAGTTCTTC	CAWSVPLAGGPNEQFF
11	.	TRBV12-3/TRBV12-4	TRBJ2-7	.	TGTGCCAGCAGTTTCGCCTACGAGCAGTACTTC	CASSFAYEQYF
16	.	TRBV7-2	TRBJ1-3	.	TGTGCCAGCAGCTTGATAGTAGGAGCCTCTGGAAACACCATATATTTT	CASSLIVGASGNTIYF
14	TRBD1	TRBV7-2	TRBJ1-6	.	TGTGCCAGCGGTAGGACAGGGTCTTTAGGGCCCCTCCACTTT	CASGRTGSLGPLHF
10	.	TRBV20-1	TRBJ2-5	.	TGCAGTGCTAGGGTAGCGACCCAGTACTTC	CSARVATQYF
16	.	TRBV11-2	TRBJ2-7	.	TGTGCCAGCATCCCTAGCCCGGGTCTTATATTCTACGAGCAGTACTTC	CASIPSPGLIFYEQYF
15	.	TRBV19	TRBJ2-5	once	TGTGCCAGTAGTATTGAGCAGGGTCGGGTAGAGACCCAGTACTTC	CASSIEQGRVETQYF
14	.	TRBV18	TRBJ1-1	.	TGTGCCAGCTCACCCTTTGACAGGAACACTGAAGCTTTCTTT	CASSPFDRNTEAFF
15	.	TRBV25-1	TRBJ2-5	few	TGTGCCAGCAGTGAATTGAGGGGGACCCCAGAGACCCAGTACTTC	CASSELRGTPETQYF
16	.	TRBV4-1	TRBJ1-4	.	TGCGCCAGCAGCCAAGATCGGGGGAGGGGGGACGAAAAACTGTTTTTT	CASSQDRGRGDEKLFF
14	.	TRBV2	TRBJ1-5	.	TGTGCCAGCTCCGTATTACAGGGTAGTCAGCCCCAGCATTTT	CASSVLQGSQPQHF
15	.	TRBV6-2/TRBV6-3	TRBJ1-5	.	TGTGCCAGCAGTTACTCATGGGGGGGAGGGGAGCCCCAGCATTTT	CASSYSWGGGEPQHF
17	TRBD2	TRBV9	TRBJ2-1	.	TGTGCCAGCAGCGTAGCTAGCGGGCCGCGGACCTACAATGAGCAGTTCTTC	CASSVASGPRTYNEQFF
13	TRBD1	TRBV10-3	TRBJ2-7	.	TGTGCCATCACCCCGGGACAGGACTACGAGCAGTACTTC	CAITPGQDYEQYF
14	.	TRBV3-1/TRBV3-2	TRBJ2-2	.	TGTGCCAGCAGCCAGGGAGGGGGCACCGGGGAGCTGTTTTTT	CASSQGGGTGELFF
15	.	TRBV4-3	TRBJ1-1	.	TGCGCCAGCAGCCAAGCTCCAGGGCTGAGCACTGAAGCTTTCTTT	CASSQAPGLSTEAFF
17	.	TRBV4-3	TRBJ1-6	.	TGCGCCAGCAGCATTCACCTTATGGACAGATATAATTCACCCCTCCACTTT	CASSIHLMDRYNSPLHF
16	.	TRBV5-1	TRBJ1-3	.	TGCGCCAGCAGCTCCGGGCGGGGAAGCTCTGGAAACACCATATATTTT	CASSSGRGSSGNTIYF
13	.	TRBV19	TRBJ2-1	.	TGTGCCAGTAGTAGAGCCGGGGGCAATGAGCAGTTCTTC	CASSRAGGNEQFF
15	.	TRBV2	TRBJ2-7	.	TGTGCCAGCAGAAATACAGGGTTTTTGATAGGCGAGCAGTACTTC	CASRNTGFLIGEQYF
16	.	TRBV5-1	TRBJ1-4	once	TGCGCCAGCAGCTCAACAGGGATGGGGGCTAATGAAAAACTGTTTTTT	CASSSTGMGANEKLFF
14	TRBD1	TRBV30	TRBJ1-1	.	TGTGCCTGGAGCTCCAGGGGGCTTGGCACTGAAGCTTTCTTT	CAWSSRGLGTEAFF
21	.	TRBV6-6	TRBJ2-7	.	TGTGCCAGCAGTCCCCAACCCCCCCACCTGACTAGGGAATACAGCTCCTACGAGCAGTACTTC	CASSPQPPHLTREYSSYEQYF
15	.	TRBV4-1	TRBJ2-7	.	TGCGCCAGCAGCCAAGTTTATCAGGGCTCCTACGAGCAGTACTTC	CASSQVYQGSYEQYF
14	.	TRBV19	TRBJ2-1	.	TGTGCCAGTAACCCTCGGTGGACTTACAATGAGCAGTTCTTC	CASNPRWTYNEQFF
18	TRBD1	TRBV23-1	TRBJ1-1	.	TGCGCCAGCAGGCACATCGACAGGGCCCAAATCATGAACACTGAAGCTTTCTTT	CASRHIDRAQIMNTEAFF
17	TRBD2	TRBV6-1	TRBJ2-3	.	TGTGCCAGCAGTGGACTAGCGGGAGCCTCACGGACAGATACGCAGTATTTT	CASSGLAGASRTDTQYF
13	TRBD2	TRBV5-1	TRBJ2-2	.	TGCGCCAGCAGCTTGCGGGAGGACGGGGAGCTGTTTTTT	CASSLREDGELFF
15	TRBD1	TRBV14	TRBJ2-5	.	TGTGCCAGCAGCCCATTGGACAGGTTGTTTGAGACCCAGTACTTC	CASSPLDRLFETQYF
14	TRBD1	TRBV6-2/TRBV6-3	TRBJ2-7	.	TGTGCCAGCAGTTACAAGCGACAGGGCGGCGAGCAGTACTTC	CASSYKRQGGEQYF
16	TRBD2	TRBV7-2	TRBJ2-3	.	TGTGCCAGCAGCCTTAGCGGGAGGGATAGCACAGATACGCAGTATTTT	CASSLSGRDSTDTQYF
13	.	TRBV7-3	TRBJ2-1	many	TGTGCCAGCAGCTCTTTCCCGGGCAATGAGCAGTTCTTC	CASSSFPGNEQFF
16	TRBD1	TRBV6-2/TRBV6-3	TRBJ1-1	once	TGTGCCAGCAGTTCCAGTCAGGGGGCCGTCGTGACTGAAGCTTTCTTT	CASSSSQGAVVTEAFF